These 5 T cell receptor beta chains were all obtained from the same sample, sequenced in a study of OX40 agonist ivuxolimab in advanced cancers. The protocol used for the library was the immunoSEQ multiplex PCR assay. Imported from immuneACCESS, the table was reduced by TCRdb to in-frame sequences with V and J called. These copies leave out some clones; in studies compared against another copy, an unresolved V gene accounts for under half, and the cause of the remainder is not known. The sample has some 86,000 clones on record, 70% to 90% of them singletons. The ten biggest clones cover 1.1% to 1.5% of the sample. The sequencing used CD4+ or CD8+ T cells sorted from blood, collected in a trial of the OX40 agonist ivuxolimab. These TCRs come from an adult with an advanced solid tumor such as melanoma, head and neck, liver or kidney cancer.

The V call is TRBV6-1, the J call TRBJ1-2; a weak D match, TRBD1 (5 bases). Trimming stripped 6 bases from V and 4 bases from J, with 15 bases between. CDR1 is MNHNS, CDR2 SASEGT, per germline. This CDR3 has 14 amino acids. This CDR3 reads CASRGTVPPYGYTF. The CDR3 DNA is TGTGCCAGCAGGGGGACGGTCCCCCCCTATGGCTACACCTTC.

This chain uses TRBV7-2 with TRBJ1-2; 10 bases are shared with TRBD1. The CDR3 is 17 residues long. V was clipped by 2 bases and J by 8 bases; unmatched bases: 14. Germline CDR1 SGHTA, CDR2 FQGNSA. In DNA, the CDR3 is TGTGCCAGCAGCTTAATCTACCCCGGGACAGGGGTAGGCGGCTACACCTTC. Encoded protein: CASSLIYPGTGVGGYTF.

The rearrangement links TRBV4-1 to TRBJ1-3; D remains unclear. CDR3 length: 15 amino acids. CDR1 is MGHRA and CDR2 is YSYEKL in the germline V gene. V lost 3 bases, J lost 3 bases, and 12 bases lay in between. The CDR3 bases are TGCGCCAGCAGCCAGCCAACGGAGAATGGAAACACCATATATTTT. This codes for CASSQPTENGNTIYF.

The chain employs TRBV5-1 and TRBJ2-2, with a weak D call TRBD2 (5 bases). CDR1 is SGHRS, CDR2 YFSETQ, per germline. Trimming took off 0 bases at V and 4 bases at J, with 7 bases between the two ends. The CDR3 runs to 14 residues. The CDR3 nucleotides read TGCGCCAGCAGCTTGGGGACTCTCACCGGGGAGCTGTTTTTT. It codes for CASSLGTLTGELFF.

This rearrangement joins TRBV6-5 to TRBJ2-3; the D gene is possibly TRBD2 (5 bases). CDR3 length equals 10 residues. Looked up from germline, CDR1 is MNHEY and CDR2 is SVGAGI. CDR3 in DNA: TGTGCTACCGGGGAGGATACGCAGTATTTT. Translation: CATGEDTQYF.